This is a list of T cell receptor beta chains from one sample in a study of cytomegalovirus exposure and HLA in healthy donors. The data were produced by immunoSEQ multiplex PCR, yet TCRdb's version contains in-frame clones alone and is incomplete. The sample data list approximately 75,000 clones. Sequenced: PBMCs. Receptors originate from a boy between 10 and 17 years old in good health and CMV-seronegative. Both conserved end residues are part of each CDR3.

TRBJ2-1 | TRBV5-1 | CASAYVPGYNNEQFF
TRBJ1-1 | TRBV10-3 | CATAIPGGPVAGDTEAFF
TRBJ2-1 | TRBV6-1 | CASSEQEDNEQFF
TRBJ1-2 | TRBV6-5 | CASSYSPGTSNYGYTF
TRBJ2-7 | TRBV6-5 | CASSSFVLYEQYF
TRBJ2-2 | TRBV11-1 | CATRQLANTGELFF
TRBJ1-2 | TRBV6-6 | CASSYSSGEGYTF
TRBJ1-1 | TRBV27 | CASSNPGQGPNTEAFF
TRBJ1-4 | TRBV2 | CADRANEKLFF
TRBJ1-1 | TRBV4-2 | CASSRGDSQAFF
TRBJ1-2 | TRBV5-1 | CASSPPSGTTNYGYTF
TRBJ2-3 | TRBV19 | CASSMGLAADTQYF
TRBJ1-1 | TRBV9 | CASSVWTGRNPRAFF
TRBJ2-2 | TRBV4-1 | CASSYGHPNTGELFF
TRBJ2-2 | TRBV13 | CASSLGGLNTGELFF
TRBJ1-1 | TRBV5-4 | CASSLGRTGVNTEAFF
TRBJ2-7 | TRBV5-1 | CASSLEPSGTYEQYF
TRBJ2-7 | TRBV6-6 | CASTNGDRVEQYF
TRBJ2-7 | TRBV14 | CASSQGRRTGRPYEQYF
TRBJ2-4 | TRBV25-1 | CASSERAGAKNIQYF
TRBJ2-6 | TRBV2 | CASRYEFRANVLTF
TRBJ1-1 | TRBV2 | CASRPRVMNTEAFF
TRBJ1-2 | TRBV6-1 | CASSEAQRGYGYTF
TRBJ1-4 | TRBV27 | CASGGIGQGAEKLFF
TRBJ1-2 | TRBV25-1 | CASSEPGQLNYGYTF
TRBJ1-2 | TRBV30 | CAWSILPDRGGGYTF
TRBJ1-1 | TRBV7-3 | CASSPQQGARGGEAFF
TRBJ1-3 | TRBV18 | CASSPPRRMENTIYF
TRBJ1-5 | TRBV19 | CASRKTGTRVGYQPQHF
TRBJ2-7 | TRBV11-3 | CASSSTPAYEQYF
TRBJ1-5 | TRBV19 | CASTLSARGDQPQHF
TRBJ1-3 | TRBV6-5 | CASTETGSGNTIYF
TRBJ2-7 | TRBV6-1 | CASRPSGGWSYEQYF
TRBJ1-2 | TRBV6-5 | CASNRQGAAYGYTF
TRBJ2-2 | TRBV27 | CASSLRNLATGELFF
TRBJ1-1 | TRBV5-6 | CASSLGSTEAFF
TRBJ1-1 | TRBV30 | CAWSPGGVGRNTEAFF
TRBJ1-1 | TRBV10-2 | CASTVQGGNTEAFF
TRBJ1-5 | TRBV6-1 | CASGDGGLGQPQHF
TRBJ1-1 | TRBV28 | CASRTAGKHTEAFF
TRBJ1-2 | TRBV10-2 | CASSESGGEAGYTF
TRBJ2-3 | TRBV6-5 | CASSYDPRTDTQYF
TRBJ2-6 | TRBV9 | CASSVAPTGTEANVLTF
TRBJ1-5 | TRBV6-1 | CASSRDNQPQHF
TRBJ1-1 | TRBV6-5 | CASSYQLRTFF
TRBJ2-7 | TRBV2 | CASSAQGISYEQYF